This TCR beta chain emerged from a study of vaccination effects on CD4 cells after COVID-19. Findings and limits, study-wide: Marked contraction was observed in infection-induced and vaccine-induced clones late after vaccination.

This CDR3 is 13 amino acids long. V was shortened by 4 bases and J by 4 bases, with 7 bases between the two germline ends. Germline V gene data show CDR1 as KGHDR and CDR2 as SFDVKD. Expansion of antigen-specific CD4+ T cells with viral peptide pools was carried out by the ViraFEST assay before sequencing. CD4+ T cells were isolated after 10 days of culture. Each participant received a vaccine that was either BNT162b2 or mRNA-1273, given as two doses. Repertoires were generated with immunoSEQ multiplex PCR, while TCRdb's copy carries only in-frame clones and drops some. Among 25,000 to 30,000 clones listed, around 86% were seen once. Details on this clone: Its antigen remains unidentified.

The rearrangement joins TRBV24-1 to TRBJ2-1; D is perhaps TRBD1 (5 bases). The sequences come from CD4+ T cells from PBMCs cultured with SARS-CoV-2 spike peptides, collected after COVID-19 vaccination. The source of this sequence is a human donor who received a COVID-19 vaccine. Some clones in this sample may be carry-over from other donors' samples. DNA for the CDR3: TGTGCCACCAGTGAGACAGCATACAATGAGCAGTTCTTC. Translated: CATSETAYNEQFF.